A selection of T cell receptor beta chains follows, all from one sample in a study of cytomegalovirus exposure and HLA in healthy donors. Produced via immunoSEQ multiplex PCR; TCRdb's table is partial and in-frame only. The profile shows more than 60,000 clones, roughly 89% of them singletons. Sequenced sample: PBMCs. The receptors come from a woman under 30 in good health and CMV-seronegative. CDR3s include the opening cysteine and the closing phenylalanine or tryptophan. The D gene is left open where the match is weak. Expanded clones get a size class; other rows say once, few or many, or leave the size out.

D	V	size	J	CDR3	DNA
.	TRBV18	.	TRBJ1-2	CASSPITGLGRDYGYTF	TGTGCCAGCTCACCAATTACAGGGTTAGGTCGGGACTATGGCTACACCTTC
.	TRBV30	.	TRBJ2-7	CAWSAERNSEQHF	TGTGCCTGGAGTGCGGAGAGGAACTCCGAGCAGCACTTC
.	TRBV27	.	TRBJ1-2	CASSKQQDNYGYTF	TGTGCCAGCAGCAAGCAACAGGACAACTATGGCTACACCTTC
TRBD2	TRBV11-2	.	TRBJ2-7	CASSQIAGSYEQYF	TGTGCCAGCAGCCAAATAGCGGGCTCCTACGAGCAGTACTTC
.	TRBV6-1	many	TRBJ2-7	CASSPTPGSSYEQYF	TGTGCCAGCAGCCCCACGCCCGGTAGCTCCTACGAGCAGTACTTC
TRBD2	TRBV7-2	.	TRBJ2-2	CASSLSGGAANTGELFF	TGTGCCAGCAGCCTTAGCGGGGGGGCCGCGAACACCGGGGAGCTGTTTTTT
.	TRBV7-8	.	TRBJ1-2	CASGDRQRTNYGYTF	TGTGCCAGCGGCGATCGACAGCGTACTAACTATGGCTACACCTTC
TRBD1	TRBV2	.	TRBJ2-7	CASSGDRVIYEQYF	TGTGCCAGCAGTGGGGACAGGGTAATCTACGAGCAGTACTTC
.	TRBV19	.	TRBJ2-5	CASSISSSGVMKTQYF	TGTGCCAGTAGTATTTCGTCTTCAGGGGTGATGAAGACCCAGTACTTC
.	TRBV28	.	TRBJ2-1	CASSRNEQFF	TGTGCCAGCAGCCGCAATGAGCAGTTCTTC
TRBD1	TRBV19	.	TRBJ1-5	CASSRTGGFNQPQHF	TGTGCCAGTAGTAGGACAGGGGGTTTCAATCAGCCCCAGCATTTT
.	TRBV27	.	TRBJ2-7	CASSQTGRLYEQYF	TGTGCCAGCAGCCAAACAGGGCGACTATACGAGCAGTACTTC
TRBD1	TRBV30	.	TRBJ2-7	CAWSASSQGALSYEQYF	TGTGCCTGGAGCGCGAGCTCACAGGGGGCCCTATCCTACGAGCAGTACTTC
.	TRBV5-4	.	TRBJ2-3	CASSLGGQSTDTQYF	TGTGCCAGCAGCTTGGGGGGACAAAGCACAGATACGCAGTATTTT
.	TRBV4-3	few	TRBJ1-2	CASSQDSATERSYGYTF	TGCGCCAGCAGCCAAGATTCCGCGACAGAGCGATCCTATGGCTACACCTTC
.	TRBV7-2	.	TRBJ1-5	CASSLVGQPNQPQHF	TGTGCCAGCAGCTTAGTCGGACAGCCCAATCAGCCCCAGCATTTT
TRBD1	TRBV2	.	TRBJ1-4	CASRAGTGSNEKLFF	TGTGCCAGCAGGGCTGGGACAGGATCTAATGAAAAACTGTTTTTT
TRBD2	TRBV6-6	.	TRBJ2-5	CASRKTSDQETQYF	TGTGCCAGCAGAAAAACTAGCGACCAAGAGACCCAGTACTTC
TRBD1	TRBV7-9	.	TRBJ1-2	CASSLLRGGGNYGYTF	TGTGCCAGCAGCTTATTGAGAGGGGGCGGCAACTATGGCTACACCTTC
TRBD2	TRBV11-2	.	TRBJ2-7	CASSLEAGGSYEQYF	TGTGCCAGCAGCTTAGAAGCGGGAGGCTCCTACGAGCAGTACTTC
.	TRBV5-4	.	TRBJ1-2	CASSLFVLNYGYTF	TGTGCCAGCAGCTTGTTCGTCCTTAACTATGGCTACACCTTC
TRBD1	TRBV4-3	.	TRBJ1-3	CASSAKSTGVSGNTIYF	TGCGCCAGCAGCGCGAAGTCAACAGGGGTCTCTGGAAACACCATATATTTT
.	TRBV7-9	.	TRBJ1-1	CASSLTGFNTEAFF	TGTGCCAGCAGCTTAACAGGGTTCAACACTGAAGCTTTCTTT
.	TRBV19	once	TRBJ2-1	CASTPRGSSYNEQFF	TGTGCCAGTACTCCCCGAGGGAGCTCCTACAATGAGCAGTTCTTC
.	TRBV6-1	.	TRBJ1-4	CASSPGNRANEKLFF	TGTGCCAGCAGCCCGGGGAACAGGGCTAATGAAAAACTGTTTTTT
TRBD2	TRBV6-1	.	TRBJ2-7	CASSPPGGIPSEQYF	TGTGCCAGCAGTCCTCCGGGGGGTATCCCCTCCGAGCAGTACTTC
TRBD2	TRBV5-6	.	TRBJ2-5	CASSLEAKWGGQETQYF	TGTGCCAGCAGCTTGGAAGCGAAGTGGGGGGGGCAAGAGACCCAGTACTTC
TRBD2	TRBV27	.	TRBJ2-7	CASSLWGTSGTYEQYF	TGTGCCAGCAGTTTATGGGGGACTAGCGGCACCTACGAGCAGTACTTC
TRBD2	TRBV19	.	TRBJ2-2	CASGKGLAGDGELFF	TGTGCCAGTGGAAAAGGACTAGCGGGAGACGGGGAGCTGTTTTTT
TRBD2	TRBV10-3	.	TRBJ2-1	CAISESWASGSMDEQFF	TGTGCCATCAGTGAGTCTTGGGCTAGCGGGAGTATGGATGAGCAGTTCTTC
TRBD2	TRBV10-3	.	TRBJ2-7	CAISDSVAGAYEQYF	TGTGCCATCAGTGATTCGGTAGCGGGAGCCTACGAGCAGTACTTC
.	TRBV5-1	.	TRBJ2-5	CASSLAGSKETQYF	TGCGCCAGCAGCTTGGCGGGGTCGAAAGAGACCCAGTACTTC
.	TRBV15	once	TRBJ1-6	CATSRVRTGDYRVGNSPLHF	TGTGCCACCAGCCGCGTAAGGACCGGGGACTACAGGGTGGGCAATTCACCCCTCCACTTT
TRBD2	TRBV19	.	TRBJ2-7	CASSIDLAGVHGEQYF	TGTGCCAGTAGTATAGATCTAGCGGGAGTTCACGGGGAGCAGTACTTC
TRBD2	TRBV7-8	.	TRBJ2-7	CASNVMGGIYEQYF	TGTGCCAGCAACGTTATGGGAGGGATATACGAGCAGTACTTC
TRBD2	TRBV4-1	.	TRBJ2-5	CASSPDSLTSGGAETQYF	TGCGCCAGCAGCCCAGACTCATTAACTAGCGGGGGGGCGGAGACCCAGTACTTC
.	TRBV7-2	.	TRBJ2-5	CASSPSRGQETQYF	TGTGCCAGCAGCCCAAGTAGAGGGCAAGAGACCCAGTACTTC
.	TRBV30	.	TRBJ1-6	CAWSPQRGEAYNSPLHF	TGTGCCTGGAGTCCCCAGCGGGGGGAGGCCTATAATTCACCCCTCCACTTT
.	TRBV5-1	.	TRBJ1-1	CASSLATGSGTEAFF	TGCGCCAGCAGCTTGGCCACAGGGTCGGGGACTGAAGCTTTCTTT
.	TRBV28	.	TRBJ2-7	CATRQIGFYSYEQYF	TGTGCCACACGCCAGATCGGGTTCTACTCCTACGAGCAGTACTTC
.	TRBV5-1	.	TRBJ2-7	CASSLNRADEQYF	TGCGCCAGCAGCTTGAACAGGGCGGACGAGCAGTACTTC
.	TRBV6-5	.	TRBJ2-7	CASSLPGEQYF	TGTGCCAGCAGTCTTCCCGGCGAGCAGTACTTC
TRBD1	TRBV6-5	.	TRBJ2-5	CASSYSTGPEQETQYF	TGTGCCAGCAGTTACTCGACAGGGCCGGAGCAAGAGACCCAGTACTTC
.	TRBV5-1	.	TRBJ1-3	CASSLQGTSSGNTIYF	TGCGCCAGCAGCTTACAGGGTACAAGCTCTGGAAACACCATATATTTT
.	TRBV6-1	.	TRBJ2-3	CASSDLGLGTDTQYF	TGTGCCAGCAGTGACCTTGGACTCGGCACAGATACGCAGTATTTT
.	TRBV27	once	TRBJ2-1	CASSNSWDLYNEQFF	TGTGCCAGCAGCAACAGCTGGGACTTATACAATGAGCAGTTCTTC
TRBD2	TRBV30	.	TRBJ2-1	CAWSASGRRQFF	TGTGCCTGGAGCGCTAGCGGCAGACGGCAGTTCTTC
TRBD2	TRBV20-1	.	TRBJ2-7	CSAAGVYEQYF	TGCAGTGCTGCGGGGGTCTACGAGCAGTACTTC
TRBD2	TRBV7-2	.	TRBJ2-7	CASRLTSGGAFEQYF	TGTGCCAGCAGACTTACTAGCGGGGGGGCTTTCGAGCAGTACTTC
.	TRBV11-2	.	TRBJ2-7	CASSNSESSYEQYF	TGTGCCAGCAGCAATTCTGAGAGCTCCTACGAGCAGTACTTC
.	TRBV5-1	.	TRBJ2-3	CASGPGSTDTQYF	TGCGCCAGCGGGCCGGGAAGCACAGATACGCAGTATTTT
.	TRBV12-2	.	TRBJ2-2	CASRTLAGNTGELFF	TGTGCAAGTCGCACCTTAGCGGGGAACACCGGGGAGCTGTTTTTT